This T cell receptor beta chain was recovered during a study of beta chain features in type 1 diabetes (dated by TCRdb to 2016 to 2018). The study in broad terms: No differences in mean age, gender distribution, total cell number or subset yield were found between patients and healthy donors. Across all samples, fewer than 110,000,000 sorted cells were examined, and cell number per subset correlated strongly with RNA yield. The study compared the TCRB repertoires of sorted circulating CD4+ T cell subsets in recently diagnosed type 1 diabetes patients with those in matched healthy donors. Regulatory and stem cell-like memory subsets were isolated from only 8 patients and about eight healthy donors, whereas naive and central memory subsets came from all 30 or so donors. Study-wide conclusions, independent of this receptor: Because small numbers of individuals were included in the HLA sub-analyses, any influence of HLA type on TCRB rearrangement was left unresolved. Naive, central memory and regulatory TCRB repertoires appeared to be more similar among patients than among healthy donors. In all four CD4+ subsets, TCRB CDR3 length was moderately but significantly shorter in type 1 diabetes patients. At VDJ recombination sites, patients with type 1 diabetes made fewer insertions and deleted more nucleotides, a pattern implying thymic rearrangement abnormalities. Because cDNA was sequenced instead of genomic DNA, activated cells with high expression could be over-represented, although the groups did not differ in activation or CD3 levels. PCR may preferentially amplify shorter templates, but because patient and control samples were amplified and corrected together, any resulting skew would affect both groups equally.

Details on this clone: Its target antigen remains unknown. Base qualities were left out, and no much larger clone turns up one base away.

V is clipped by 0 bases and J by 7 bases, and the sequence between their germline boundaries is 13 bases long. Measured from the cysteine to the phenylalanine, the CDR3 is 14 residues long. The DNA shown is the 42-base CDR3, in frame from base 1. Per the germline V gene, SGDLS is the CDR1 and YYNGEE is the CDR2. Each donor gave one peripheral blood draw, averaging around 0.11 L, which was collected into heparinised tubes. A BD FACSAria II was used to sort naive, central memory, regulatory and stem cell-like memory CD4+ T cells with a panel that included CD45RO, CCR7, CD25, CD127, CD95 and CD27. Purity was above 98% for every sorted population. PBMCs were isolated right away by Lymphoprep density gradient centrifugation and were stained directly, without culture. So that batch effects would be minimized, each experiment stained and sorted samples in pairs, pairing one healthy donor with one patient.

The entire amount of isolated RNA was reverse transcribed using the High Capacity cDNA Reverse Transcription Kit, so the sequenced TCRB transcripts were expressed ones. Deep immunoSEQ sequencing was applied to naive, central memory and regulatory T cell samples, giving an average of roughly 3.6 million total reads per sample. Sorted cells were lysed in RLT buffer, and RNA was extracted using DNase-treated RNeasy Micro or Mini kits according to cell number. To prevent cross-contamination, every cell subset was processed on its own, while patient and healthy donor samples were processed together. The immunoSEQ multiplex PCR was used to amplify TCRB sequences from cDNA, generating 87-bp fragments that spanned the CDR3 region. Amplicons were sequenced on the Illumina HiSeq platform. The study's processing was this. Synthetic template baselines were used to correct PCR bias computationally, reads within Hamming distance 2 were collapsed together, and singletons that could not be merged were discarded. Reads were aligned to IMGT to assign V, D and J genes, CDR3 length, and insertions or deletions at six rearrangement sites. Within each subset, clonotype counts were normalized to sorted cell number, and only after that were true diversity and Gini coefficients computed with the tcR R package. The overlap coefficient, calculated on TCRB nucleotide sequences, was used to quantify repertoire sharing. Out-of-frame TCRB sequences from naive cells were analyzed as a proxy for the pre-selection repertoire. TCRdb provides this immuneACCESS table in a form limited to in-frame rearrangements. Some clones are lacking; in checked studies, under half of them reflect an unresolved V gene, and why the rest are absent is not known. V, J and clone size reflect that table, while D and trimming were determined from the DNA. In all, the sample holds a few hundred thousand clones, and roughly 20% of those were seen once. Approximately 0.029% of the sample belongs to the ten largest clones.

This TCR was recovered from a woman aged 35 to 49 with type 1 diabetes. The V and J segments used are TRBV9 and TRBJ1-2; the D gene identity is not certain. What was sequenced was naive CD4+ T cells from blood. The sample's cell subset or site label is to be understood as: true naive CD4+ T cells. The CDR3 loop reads CASSVAEPTGGYTF. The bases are TGTGCCAGCAGCGTAGCCGAGCCCACGGGTGGCTACACCTTC. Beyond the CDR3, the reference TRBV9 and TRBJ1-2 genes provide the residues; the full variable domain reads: DSGVTQTPKHLITATGQRVTLRCSPRSGDLSVYWYQQSLDQGLQFLIQYYNGEERAKGNILERFSAQQFPDLHSELNLSSLELGDSALYFCASSVAEPTGGYTFGSGTRLTVV.